This passage covers 2 T cell receptor beta chains from one sample sequenced in a study of blood T cells in healthy people across ages. Next came a second PCR, run for about 7 to 11 cycles, which used a sample-barcoded 5' primer along with a J-beta primer mix. Using its own MiXCR run on the 5' RACE reads, TCRdb lists one record per CDR3 protein. The table shows 1.5 million or so distinct CDR3 sequences, with 42% occurring only once. Specimen: blood. These receptor sequences come from a young woman in good health.

This chain connects TRBV3-1 to TRBJ2-3; maybe TRBD2 (6 bases). Trimming cost V 1 base and J 5 bases, with 16 bases left between them. The CDR3 consists of 16 residues. CDR1 and CDR2 from the germline V gene are LGHDT and YNNKEL (reference sequence). For the CDR3, the DNA is TGTGCCAGCAGCCAAGGAAGTGGGGGGTTGGGAGATACGCAGTATTTT. Translated, it gives CASSQGSGGLGDTQYF.

The chain recombines TRBV15 with TRBJ1-2; the match to TRBD1 covers 7 bases. Trimming at V came to 0 bases and at J to 6 bases, leaving 10 bases not matched to a gene. Germline values: CDR1 LNHNV, CDR2 YYDKDF (reference sequence). CDR3 length equals 16 residues. The DNA of the CDR3 is TGTGCCACCAGCAGAGATGCGAATGACAGGGCCGATGGCTACACCTTC. Protein sequence: CATSRDANDRADGYTF.